This entry concerns a single T cell receptor (beta chain). This sample is part of a study of blood T cell repertoires in COVID-19. Authors' processing steps: Using reference gene primer amplification, nucleated cell counts were estimated. Measured with immunoSEQ multiplex PCR; TCRdb has only the in-frame clones, and not every one. The V and J calls and clone size come from that table; D and trimming were worked out from the DNA. The repertoire holds 150,000 to 200,000 clones, roughly 93% seen once, with under 2% in the top ten. Germline CDR1 and CDR2: SGDLS and YYNGEE. This CDR3 spans 17 amino acids. The J segment lost 3 bases and the V segment lost 4 bases, leaving 12 bases of the junction unmatched.

The rearrangement joins TRBV9 to TRBJ2-7; 11 nucleotides align to TRBD1. The sequence was collected from an older woman with COVID-19, enrolled during active disease. The sequenced sample consisted of peripheral blood. DNA of the CDR3: TGTGCCAGCAGCCCTCAGGAGGGGACAGGGGGTTACTACGAGCAGTACTTC. Its protein product is CASSPQEGTGGYYEQYF. Based on the CDR3 plus reference TRBV9 and TRBJ2-7, the full variable domain is DSGVTQTPKHLITATGQRVTLRCSPRSGDLSVYWYQQSLDQGLQFLIQYYNGEERAKGNILERFSAQQFPDLHSELNLSSLELGDSALYFCASSPQEGTGGYYEQYFGPGTRLTVT.